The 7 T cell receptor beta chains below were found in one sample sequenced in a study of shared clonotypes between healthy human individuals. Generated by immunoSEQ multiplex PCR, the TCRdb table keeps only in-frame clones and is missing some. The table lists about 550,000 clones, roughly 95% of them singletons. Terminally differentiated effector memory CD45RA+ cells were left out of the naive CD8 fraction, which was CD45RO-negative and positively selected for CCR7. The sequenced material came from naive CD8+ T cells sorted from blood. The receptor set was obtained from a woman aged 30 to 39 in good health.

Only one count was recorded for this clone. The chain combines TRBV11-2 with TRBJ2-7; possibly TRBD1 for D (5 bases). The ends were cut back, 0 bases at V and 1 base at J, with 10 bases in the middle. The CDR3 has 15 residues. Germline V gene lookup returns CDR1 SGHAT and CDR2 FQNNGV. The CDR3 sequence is CASSLEVGESYEQYF. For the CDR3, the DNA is TGTGCCAGCAGCTTAGAGGTAGGGGAATCCTACGAGCAGTACTTC.

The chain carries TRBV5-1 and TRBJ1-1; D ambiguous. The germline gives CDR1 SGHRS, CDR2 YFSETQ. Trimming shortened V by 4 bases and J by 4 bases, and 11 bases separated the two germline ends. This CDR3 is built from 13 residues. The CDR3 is CASSGPVGTEAFF. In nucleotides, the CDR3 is TGCGCCAGCAGCGGGCCGGTGGGCACTGAAGCTTTCTTT.

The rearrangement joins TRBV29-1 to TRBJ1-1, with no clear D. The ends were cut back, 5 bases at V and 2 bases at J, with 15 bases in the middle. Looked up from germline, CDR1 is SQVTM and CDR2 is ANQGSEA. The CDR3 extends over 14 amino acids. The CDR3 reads CSVPQDATNTEAFF. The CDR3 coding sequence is TGCAGCGTTCCACAAGATGCTACTAACACTGAAGCTTTCTTT.

The CDR3 loop is CASRPTGVATNEKLFF. As DNA, the CDR3 is TGTGCCAGCAGGCCTACAGGGGTTGCAACTAATGAAAAACTGTTTTTT. The chain has TRBV7-8 and TRBJ1-4, with 7 bases that match TRBD1. Germline V lookup: CDR1 SGHVS, CDR2 FQNEAQ. V lost 6 bases to trimming and J lost 0 bases; unmatched junction nucleotides: 7. This CDR3 has 16 residues. The full variable domain, completed using reference TRBV7-8 and TRBJ1-4, is GAGVSQSPRYKVAKRGQDVALRCDPISGHVSLFWYQQALGQGPEFLTYFQNEAQLDKSGLPSDRFFAERPEGSVSTLKIQRTQQEDSAVYLCASRPTGVATNEKLFFGSGTQLSVL.

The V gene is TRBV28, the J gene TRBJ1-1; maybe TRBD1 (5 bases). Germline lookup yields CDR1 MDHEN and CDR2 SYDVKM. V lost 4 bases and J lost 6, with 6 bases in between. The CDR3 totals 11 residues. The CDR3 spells CASSWGPEAFF. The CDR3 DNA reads TGTGCCAGCAGTTGGGGCCCTGAAGCTTTCTTT.

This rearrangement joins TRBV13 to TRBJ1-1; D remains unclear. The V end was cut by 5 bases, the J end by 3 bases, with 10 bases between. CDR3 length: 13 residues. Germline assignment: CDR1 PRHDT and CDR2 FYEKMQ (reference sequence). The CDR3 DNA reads TGTGCCAGCAGCCGAGGACGGTACACTGAAGCTTTCTTT. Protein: CASSRGRYTEAFF.

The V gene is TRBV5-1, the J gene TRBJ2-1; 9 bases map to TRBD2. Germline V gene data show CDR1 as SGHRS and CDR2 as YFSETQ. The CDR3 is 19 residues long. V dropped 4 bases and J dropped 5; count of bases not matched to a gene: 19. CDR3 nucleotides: TGCGCCAGCAGCGGCACTGGAGGGACTAGCCCTAAGACAGACAATGAGCAGTTCTTC. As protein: CASSGTGGTSPKTDNEQFF. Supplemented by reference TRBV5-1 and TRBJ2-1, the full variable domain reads KAGVTQTPRYLIKTRGQQVTLSCSPISGHRSVSWYQQTPGQGLQFLFEYFSETQRNKGNFPGRFSGRQFSNSRSEMNVSTLELGDSALYLCASSGTGGTSPKTDNEQFFGPGTRLTVL.